Each of the 2 T cell receptor beta chains below was sequenced from the same sample in a study of prognosis after radiotherapy for stage I lung cancer. Amplification of TCR beta CDR3 from genomic DNA used two-round multiplex PCR. The first round of PCR was done with primers that matched each TRBV and TRBJ gene. In TCRdb, the multiplex PCR reads were re-called with MiXCR into one record per CDR3 protein. The profile shows roughly 13,000 distinct CDR3 sequences, approximately 53% of them singletons. This sample comprised PBMCs, obtained before or after stereotactic body radiation therapy (not recorded which). Receptors originate from a donor over 45 with non-small cell lung cancer.

The V and J genes are TRBV20-1 and TRBJ2-7; D possibly corresponds to TRBD1 (5 bases). Trimming shortened V by 6 bases and J by 4 bases, and 16 bases separated the two germline ends. CDR1 is DFQATT and CDR2 is SNEGSKA in the germline V gene (reference sequence). The CDR3 covers 13 residues. CDR3 sequence: CSADIVHTYEQYF. CDR3 DNA: TGCAGTGCGGACATAGTTCATACTTACGAGCAGTACTTC.

This chain links TRBV11-1 with TRBJ2-1; D unclear. Trimming pared 6 bases from V and 6 bases from J, leaving 18 bases between. CDR1 and CDR2 from the germline V gene are SGHAT and FQDESV (reference sequence). The CDR3 has 15 residues. CDR3 residues: CASRPRWDGGNEQFF. The CDR3 DNA reads TGTGCCAGCAGACCGCGTTGGGATGGTGGCAATGAGCAGTTCTTC.